The clone carrying this TCR beta chain showed up just once. What it binds is not known. This specimen belongs to a study of post-analysis software for immune sequencing data. About the research overall: The disease courses covered relapsing-remitting, secondary progressive and progressive-relapsing multiple sclerosis.

The TCR beta cDNA libraries carried unique molecular identifiers. TCRdb reprocessed the PCR reads via MiXCR and lists one record per CDR3 protein. The profile shows about 560,000 distinct CDR3 sequences, 44% of them singletons. Germline values: CDR1 MNHNY, CDR2 SVGAGI (reference sequence). This CDR3 is 15 amino acids long. The ends were cut back, 5 bases at V and 5 bases at J, with 16 bases in the middle. Points from the study as a whole: TRBV5-6, TRBV5-1 and TRBV20-1 were among four or five TRBV segments more frequent in patients than controls. Same-batch samples co-clustered strongly by F measure. A significant reduction in normalized Chao1 diversity was observed in multiple sclerosis patients versus controls.

The sample taken for sequencing was blood. The clonotype originates from a girl aged 5 to 17 with multiple sclerosis. The V call is TRBV6-6, the J call TRBJ2-1; D is ambiguous. This CDR3 is CASSPVRHSDNEQFF. The DNA of the CDR3 is TGTGCCAGCAGTCCCGTGAGACACTCGGACAATGAGCAGTTCTTC.